Shown below are 28 T cell receptor beta chains from a single sample sequenced in a study. From the RT-PCR reads, TCRdb called clonotypes with MiXCR, one entry per CDR3 protein. This sample carries about 680,000 distinct CDR3 sequences, approximately 15% of them seen once, and the ten largest clones take 3% to 4.5%. The sequenced material came from memory CD4+ T cells from blood. All receptors derive from a female donor in good health, serving as a healthy control.

This clonotype was picked up many times. The J gene is TRBJ2-5, the V gene TRBV29-1; no definite D call. Germline V lookup: CDR1 SQVTM, CDR2 ANQGSEA. V gave up 3 bases and J gave up 2 bases, with 7 bases separating them. The CDR3 has 12 amino acids. Written as DNA, the CDR3 is TGCAGCGTTGATGGGCTACAAGAGACCCAGTACTTC. It translates to CSVDGLQETQYF.

The rearrangement uses TRBV6-5 and TRBJ2-1; D may be TRBD1 (6 bases). The germline gives CDR1 MNHEY, CDR2 SVGAGI. CDR3 length: 15 amino acids. V dropped 7 bases and J dropped 9 bases, with 22 bases sitting between them. The DNA for the CDR3 is TGTGCCAGCACCAGACCGGGACAAATGTACCTTGAGCAGTTCTTC. The encoded protein is CASTRPGQMYLEQFF.

V usage is TRBV20-1 and J usage is TRBJ1-2; weak D call: TRBD1 (5 bases). The ends were cut back, 6 bases at V and 2 bases at J, with 16 bases in the middle. The CDR3 has 14 amino acids. The germline V gene encodes CDR1 DFQATT and CDR2 SNEGSKA (reference sequence). CDR3 nucleotides: TGCAGTGCCCCCAACCTGGGGGGGAACTATGGCTACACCTTC. This encodes CSAPNLGGNYGYTF.

This clonotype was seen repeatedly, ten times or more. V gene TRBV12-3 or TRBV12-4 combines with J gene TRBJ1-2, with D perhaps matching TRBD1 (5 bases). The CDR3 runs to 15 residues. With 3 bases removed from V and 1 base from J, the gap between germline ends came to 12 bases. CDR3: CASSLGGAGNYGYTF. CDR3 DNA sequence: TGTGCCAGCAGTTTGGGAGGGGCCGGTAACTATGGCTACACCTTC.

This clonotype was seen only a few times. The chain links TRBV5-1 to TRBJ2-1, with a tentative D call TRBD2 (5 bases). Trimming pared 4 bases from V and 7 bases from J, leaving 9 bases between. Germline values: CDR1 SGHRS, CDR2 YFSETQ. This CDR3 has 12 residues. The CDR3 DNA reads as TGCGCCAGCAGCCCGGGGTGGAATGAGCAGTTCTTC. Amino acid sequence: CASSPGWNEQFF.

This clonotype appeared many times. The rearrangement uses TRBV6-5 and TRBJ2-6; D remains unclear. Germline assignment: CDR1 MNHEY and CDR2 SVGAGI. Trimming removed 6 bases from V and 0 bases from J, with 6 bases in between. This CDR3 region has 14 residues. CDR3: CASSSLSGANVLTF. CDR3 sequence (DNA): TGTGCCAGCAGCTCCCTCTCTGGGGCCAACGTCCTGACTTTC.

The V gene is TRBV7-3, the J gene TRBJ2-5; a weak D match, TRBD1 (6 bases). Germline V gives CDR1 SGHTA, CDR2 FQGTGA. This CDR3 region has 13 residues. Trimming removed 5 bases from V and 7 bases from J, with 14 bases in between. The CDR3 region is CASSVDRWGTQYF. The CDR3 DNA is TGTGCCAGCAGCGTTGACAGGTGGGGGACCCAGTACTTC.

This clonotype came up many times. CDR3 nucleotides: TGTGCCAGCAGTTACATTTTTGTGGGGGCTCCCTACGAGCAGTACTTC. This codes for CASSYIFVGAPYEQYF. The chain has TRBV6-5 and TRBJ2-7; D perhaps matches TRBD1 (6 bases). The V end lost 2 bases, the J end lost 2 bases, and 16 bases lay between the germline ends. The CDR3 spans 16 residues. The germline CDR1 and CDR2 sequences are MNHEY and SVGAGI.

In its sample, this clonotype was seen a few times. CDR3 amino acids: CASRRGQGPDTQYF. The CDR3 bases are TGCGCCAGCAGACGCGGACAGGGCCCAGATACGCAGTATTTT. The gene calls are TRBV5-1 and TRBJ2-3; the match to TRBD1 covers 8 bases. The CDR3 length is 14 residues. Germline V gene sequence: CDR1 SGHRS, CDR2 YFSETQ. The ends lost 5 bases at V and 4 bases at J; junction bases unmatched: 6.

The chain is built from TRBV7-8 and TRBJ2-2, with 7 nucleotides matching TRBD2. Germline V CDR1 and CDR2: SGHVS, FQNEAQ. Trimming cost V 5 bases and J 0 bases; bases outside gene matches: 6. The CDR3 is 16 residues long. This CDR3 reads CASSLIAGTNTGELFF. The CDR3 DNA sequence: TGTGCCAGCAGCCTGATAGCGGGTACGAACACCGGGGAGCTGTTTTTT.

This clonotype was counted only a few times. The V gene is TRBV7-9, the J gene TRBJ2-2; TRBD1 agrees at 8 bases. V shed 4 bases, J shed 4 bases, and the junction held 11 bases outside the gene matches. The CDR3 has 17 amino acids. Germline V CDR1 and CDR2: SEHNR, FQNEAQ (reference sequence). CDR3 region: CASSSLRTGRTTGELFF. Here the CDR3 DNA reads TGTGCCAGCAGCTCCCTTAGGACAGGGCGAACCACCGGGGAGCTGTTTTTT. Supplemented by reference TRBV7-9 and TRBJ2-2, the full variable domain reads DTGVSQNPRHKITKRGQNVTFRCDPISEHNRLYWYRQTLGQGPEFLTYFQNEAQLEKSRLLSDRFSAERPKGSFSTLEIQRTEQGDSAMYLCASSSLRTGRTTGELFFGEGSRLTVL.

This clonotype was counted only a few times. DNA for the CDR3: TGTGCCTGGAGCCTTAACGCGAACACCGGGGAGCTGTTTTTT. Translating it yields CAWSLNANTGELFF. The chain has TRBV30 and TRBJ2-2; no definite D call. Germline values: CDR1 GTSNPN, CDR2 SVGIG (reference sequence). V was clipped by 3 bases and J by 0 bases, with 8 bases between them. This CDR3 region has 14 residues. Supplemented by reference TRBV30 and TRBJ2-2, the full variable domain reads SQTIHQWPATLVQPVGSPLSLECTVEGTSNPNLYWYRQAAGRGLQLLFYSVGIGQISSEVPQNLSASRPQDRQFILSSKKLLLSDSGFYLCAWSLNANTGELFFGEGSRLTVL.

The chain has TRBV6-2 or TRBV6-3 and TRBJ2-1; D ambiguous. The CDR3 has 15 residues. Germline V gives CDR1 MNHEY, CDR2 SVGEGT. V gave up 8 bases and J gave up 7 bases, with 21 bases separating them. CDR3 amino acids: CASESYSDPENEQFF. In DNA form, the CDR3 reads TGTGCCAGCGAGTCGTACTCGGATCCGGAAAATGAGCAGTTCTTC.

In its sample, this clonotype was seen a few times. This sequence joins TRBV7-2 and TRBJ1-2, with 7 bases that match TRBD1. Germline V gives CDR1 SGHTA, CDR2 FQGNSA. The CDR3 consists of 14 residues. The ends lost 7 bases at V and 5 bases at J; junction bases unmatched: 10. CDR3 coding DNA: TGTGCCAGCACCTCTCAGGGGGGTGGGTATGGCTACACCTTC. It encodes CASTSQGGGYGYTF.

The chain couples TRBV4-2 to TRBJ2-5; 14 nucleotides match TRBD2. The CDR3 spans 17 residues. V was clipped by 1 base and J by 2 bases; unmatched bases: 3. In germline, CDR1 is LGHNA, CDR2 YNFKEQ. The CDR3 DNA is TGTGCCAGCAGCCAAGCCGGACTAGCGGGAGGTCAAGAGACCCAGTACTTC. This encodes CASSQAGLAGGQETQYF.

This clonotype was seen at least ten times. This sequence joins TRBV12-3 or TRBV12-4 and TRBJ1-6; perhaps TRBD1 as D (6 bases). V was trimmed by 0 bases and J by 5 bases, leaving 8 bases between them. CDR3 length: 15 residues. CDR3 nucleotide sequence: TGTGCCAGCAGTTTAGCGCAGGGGAATAATTCACCCCTCCACTTT. It specifies CASSLAQGNNSPLHF.

In its sample, this clonotype was seen a few times. The V call is TRBV3-1, the J call TRBJ1-5, with 10 bases identical to TRBD1. The CDR3 is made up of 18 amino acids. V was clipped by 0 bases and J by 0 bases; unmatched bases: 5. Germline CDR1 is LGHDT and CDR2 is YNNKEL (reference sequence). The CDR3 protein is CASSQDATGGHSNQPQHF. The CDR3 region has the DNA TGTGCCAGCAGCCAAGATGCGACAGGGGGCCATAGCAATCAGCCCCAGCATTTT.

The table lists this clonotype with a few counts. A junction end diverges from the germline sequence, so it may reflect a read error. The chain combines TRBV15 with TRBJ2-1; TRBD1 aligns across 9 bases. The CDR3 spans 12 residues. Germline V gives CDR1 LNHNV, CDR2 YYDKDF (reference sequence). This CDR3 reads CATSRYRDRVDF. The CDR3 DNA reads TGTGCCACCAGCAGGTACCGGGACAGGGTCGACTTC.

The genes are TRBV20-1 and TRBJ2-7; 9 bases align to TRBD2. V trimming: 3 bases; J trimming: 2 bases; junction bases outside the gene matches: 8. This CDR3 has 15 residues. Per germline, CDR1 DFQATT and CDR2 SNEGSKA (reference sequence). The DNA of the CDR3 is TGCAGTGCTAGTAGGCCTAGCGGGACTACCTACGAGCAGTACTTC. It encodes CSASRPSGTTYEQYF.

The V call is TRBV11-2, the J call TRBJ2-7; weak D call: TRBD1 (5 bases). Germline V CDR1 and CDR2: SGHAT, FQNNGV. The CDR3 loop spans 14 amino acids. V was pared by 1 base and J by 4 bases, with 11 bases between. The DNA for the CDR3 is TGTGCCAGCAGCTTAGTCTCAGGGAAATACGAGCAGTACTTC. It encodes CASSLVSGKYEQYF.

This clonotype was recorded many times. The J gene is TRBJ1-4, the V gene TRBV9, with 9 bases aligning to TRBD1. This CDR3 has 14 amino acids. The ends lost 4 bases at V and 8 bases at J; junction bases unmatched: 6. The V gene's germline CDR1 is SGDLS and CDR2 YYNGEE. In DNA, the CDR3 is TGTGCCAGCAGCCCGGGACAGGGTCGGGAAAAACTGTTTTTT. It translates to CASSPGQGREKLFF.

V usage is TRBV9 and J usage is TRBJ2-7, with 7 bases lining up with TRBD1. The CDR3 runs 15 residues. The ends lost 0 bases at V and 3 bases at J; junction bases unmatched: 6. CDR1 and CDR2 (germline): SGDLS, YYNGEE. Here the CDR3 reads CASSVGVGGYYEQYF. In DNA form, the CDR3 reads TGTGCCAGCAGCGTAGGAGTAGGGGGCTACTACGAGCAGTACTTC.

This chain links TRBV20-1 with TRBJ1-1, with D possibly being TRBD1 (5 bases). V was shortened by 6 bases and J by 5 bases, with 16 bases between the two germline ends. The CDR3 spans 13 residues. The germline CDR1 and CDR2 sequences are DFQATT and SNEGSKA (reference sequence). DNA of the CDR3: TGCAGTGCCAGCCGGGGGTTGATGACTGAAGCTTTCTTT. It specifies CSASRGLMTEAFF.

This clonotype showed up many times. The genes are TRBV20-1 and TRBJ2-5; unclear D gene. The CDR3 has 12 amino acids. The V and J ends lost 5 bases and 5 bases respectively, with 12 bases between them. Germline CDR1 reads DFQATT; CDR2 reads SNEGSKA (reference sequence). CDR3 bases: TGCAGTGCTGGCAATCCGAGGGAGACCCAGTACTTC. Amino acid sequence: CSAGNPRETQYF.

The table lists this clonotype with a few counts. V is TRBV27 and J is TRBJ2-7; perhaps TRBD1 as D (5 bases). CDR3 size: 13 residues. The germline CDR1 and CDR2 sequences are MNHEY and SMNVEV (reference sequence). V was cut by 6 bases and J by 4 bases, with 13 bases left in between. CDR3 DNA: TGTGCCAGCAGGGGGCAAAACACTTACGAGCAGTACTTC. Amino acid sequence: CASRGQNTYEQYF.

This clonotype showed up just a few times. Mismatch with germline at one junction end may stem from a read error. The V and J genes are TRBV27 and TRBJ1-5; D possibly corresponds to TRBD1 (5 bases). Per germline, CDR1 MNHEY and CDR2 SMNVEV (reference sequence). The CDR3 runs to 13 residues. Here the CDR3 DNA reads TGTGCCAGCAGTTTATCGTGGCGGGGCCTCATGTATTTT. Its translation is CASSLSWRGLMYF.

The rearrangement joins TRBV2 to TRBJ2-2; unclear D gene. V gave up 2 bases and J gave up 5 bases, with 6 bases separating them. Germline values: CDR1 SNHLY, CDR2 FYNNEI. CDR3 size: 13 residues. The CDR3 spells CASSEIHTGELFF. In nucleotides, the CDR3 is TGTGCCAGCAGTGAAATTCATACCGGGGAGCTGTTTTTT.

This chain joins TRBV11-1 and TRBJ1-1; the D gene is possibly TRBD1 (6 bases). Germline V gene data show CDR1 as SGHAT and CDR2 as FQDESV (reference sequence). V was clipped by 4 bases and J by 4 bases, with 13 bases between them. The CDR3 is 14 amino acids. CDR3 residues: CASSSIQGFTEAFF. CDR3 DNA sequence: TGTGCCAGCAGCTCCATCCAGGGGTTCACTGAAGCTTTCTTT. Full variable domain (remainder filled in from reference TRBV11-1 and TRBJ1-1): EAEVAQSPRYKITEKSQAVAFWCDPISGHATLYWYRQILGQGPELLVQFQDESVVDDSQLPKDRFSAERLKGVDSTLKIQPAELGDSAMYLCASSSIQGFTEAFFGQGTRLTVV.